This T cell receptor beta chain originates from a study of shared clonotypes between healthy human individuals. This clone appeared a single time. Its antigen is not known. The CDR3 contains 15 residues. The V end was cut by 4 bases, the J end by 3 bases, with 17 bases between. CDR1 SGHDT and CDR2 YYEEEE come from the germline V gene. Generated by immunoSEQ multiplex PCR, the TCRdb table keeps only in-frame clones and is missing some. Found here are roughly 680,000 clones, over 55% of them singletons; the top ten hold about 1.7%. Study-wide results and limits: Some naive CD4 clonotypes, roughly 5%, turned up in common across several donors.

The rearrangement links TRBV5-6 to TRBJ2-7; TRBD2 might be the D (6 bases). This clonotype was obtained from a woman younger than 45 in good health. Material: memory CD4+ T cells sorted from blood. Sample subset: CD45RA-negative fraction. The CDR3: CASSLDRDSNYEQYF. CDR3 sequence (DNA): TGTGCCAGCAGCCTCGACCGGGACTCCAACTACGAGCAGTACTTC.